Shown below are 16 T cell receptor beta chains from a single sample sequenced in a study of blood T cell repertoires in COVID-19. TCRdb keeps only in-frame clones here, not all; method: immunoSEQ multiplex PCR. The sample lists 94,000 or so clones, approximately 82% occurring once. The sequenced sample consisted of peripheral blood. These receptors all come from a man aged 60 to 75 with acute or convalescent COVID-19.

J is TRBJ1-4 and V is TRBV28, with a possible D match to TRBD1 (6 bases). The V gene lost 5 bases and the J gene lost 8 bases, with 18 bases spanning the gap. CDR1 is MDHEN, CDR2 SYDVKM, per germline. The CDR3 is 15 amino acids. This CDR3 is CASSPPGGAAEKLFF. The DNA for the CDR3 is TGTGCCAGCAGTCCCCCGGGGGGCGCCGCGGAAAAACTGTTTTTT.

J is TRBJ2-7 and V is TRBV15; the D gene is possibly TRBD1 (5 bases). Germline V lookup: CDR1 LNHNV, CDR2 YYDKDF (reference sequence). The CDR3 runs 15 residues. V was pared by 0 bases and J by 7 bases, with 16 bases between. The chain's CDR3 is CATSRDSWQGEEQYV. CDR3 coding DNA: TGTGCCACCAGCAGAGATTCTTGGCAGGGCGAGGAGCAGTACGTC.

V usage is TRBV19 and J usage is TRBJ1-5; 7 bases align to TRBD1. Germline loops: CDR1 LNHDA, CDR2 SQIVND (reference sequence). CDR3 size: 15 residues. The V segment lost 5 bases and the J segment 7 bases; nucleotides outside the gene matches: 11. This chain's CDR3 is CASSPPRGRGQPQHF. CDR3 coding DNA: TGTGCCAGTAGTCCTCCGAGGGGGCGCGGGCAGCCCCAGCATTTT.

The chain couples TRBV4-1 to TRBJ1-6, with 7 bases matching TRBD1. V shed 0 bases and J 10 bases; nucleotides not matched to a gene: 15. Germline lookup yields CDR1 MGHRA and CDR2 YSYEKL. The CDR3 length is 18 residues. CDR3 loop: CASSQDPLRGRLESPLHF. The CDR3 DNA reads TGCGCCAGCAGCCAAGATCCCCTTAGGGGGCGTTTGGAATCACCCCTCCACTTT.

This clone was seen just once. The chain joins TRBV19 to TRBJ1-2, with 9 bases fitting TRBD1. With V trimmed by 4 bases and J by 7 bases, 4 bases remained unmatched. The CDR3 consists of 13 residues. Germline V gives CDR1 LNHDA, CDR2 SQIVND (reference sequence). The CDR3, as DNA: TGTGCCAGTAGTAAACAGGGGGCAGCTGGCTACACCTTC. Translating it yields CASSKQGAAGYTF.

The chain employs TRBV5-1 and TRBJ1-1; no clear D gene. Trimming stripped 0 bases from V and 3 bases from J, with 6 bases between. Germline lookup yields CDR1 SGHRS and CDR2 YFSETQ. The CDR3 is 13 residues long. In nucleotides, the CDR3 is TGCGCCAGCAGCTTGGGCGTGTACACTGAAGCTTTCTTT. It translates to CASSLGVYTEAFF. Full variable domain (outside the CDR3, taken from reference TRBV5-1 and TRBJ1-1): KAGVTQTPRYLIKTRGQQVTLSCSPISGHRSVSWYQQTPGQGLQFLFEYFSETQRNKGNFPGRFSGRQFSNSRSEMNVSTLELGDSALYLCASSLGVYTEAFFGQGTRLTVV.

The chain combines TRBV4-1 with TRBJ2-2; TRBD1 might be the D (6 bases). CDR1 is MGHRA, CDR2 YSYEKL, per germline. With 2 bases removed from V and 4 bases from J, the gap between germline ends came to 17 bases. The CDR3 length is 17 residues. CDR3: CASSQRYGTTATGELFF. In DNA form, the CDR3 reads TGCGCCAGCAGCCAAAGGTACGGGACAACGGCCACCGGGGAGCTGTTTTTT.

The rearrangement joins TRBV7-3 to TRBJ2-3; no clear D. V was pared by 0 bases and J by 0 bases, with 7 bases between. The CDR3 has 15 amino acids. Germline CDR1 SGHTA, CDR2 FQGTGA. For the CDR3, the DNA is TGTGCCAGCAGCTTAACAGCGTTGAGCACAGATACGCAGTATTTT. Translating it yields CASSLTALSTDTQYF. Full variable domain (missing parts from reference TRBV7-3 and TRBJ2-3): GAGVSQTPSNKVTEKGKYVELRCDPISGHTALYWYRQSLGQGPEFLIYFQGTGAADDSGLPNDRFFAVRPEGSVSTLKIQRTERGDSAVYLCASSLTALSTDTQYFGPGTRLTVL.

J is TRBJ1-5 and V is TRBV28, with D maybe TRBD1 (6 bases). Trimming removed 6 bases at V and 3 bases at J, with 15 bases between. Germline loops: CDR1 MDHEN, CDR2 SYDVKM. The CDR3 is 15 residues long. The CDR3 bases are TGTGCCAGCAGGCCCGGAGGGGGGGACAATCAGCCCCAGCATTTT. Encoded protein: CASRPGGGDNQPQHF.

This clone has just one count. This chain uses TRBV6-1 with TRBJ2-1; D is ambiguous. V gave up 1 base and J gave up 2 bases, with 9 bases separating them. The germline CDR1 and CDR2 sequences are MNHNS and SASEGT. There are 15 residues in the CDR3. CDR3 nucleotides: TGTGCCAGCAGTGAAGTAGGAGTTACCTACAATGAGCAGTTCTTC. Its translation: CASSEVGVTYNEQFF.

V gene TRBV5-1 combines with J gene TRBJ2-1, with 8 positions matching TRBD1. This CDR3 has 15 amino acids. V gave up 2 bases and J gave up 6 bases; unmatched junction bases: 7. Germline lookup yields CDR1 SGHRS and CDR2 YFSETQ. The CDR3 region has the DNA TGCGCCAGCAGCTTCCCCCTGGGACAGGCCAATGAGCAGTTCTTC. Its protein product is CASSFPLGQANEQFF.

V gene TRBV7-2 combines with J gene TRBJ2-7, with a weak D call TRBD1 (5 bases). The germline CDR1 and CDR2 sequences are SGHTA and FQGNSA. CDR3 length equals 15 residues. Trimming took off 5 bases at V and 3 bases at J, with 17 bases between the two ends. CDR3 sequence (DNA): TGTGCCAGCAGCCCCCAAATCGTGGGGCTCTACGAGCAGTACTTC. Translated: CASSPQIVGLYEQYF.

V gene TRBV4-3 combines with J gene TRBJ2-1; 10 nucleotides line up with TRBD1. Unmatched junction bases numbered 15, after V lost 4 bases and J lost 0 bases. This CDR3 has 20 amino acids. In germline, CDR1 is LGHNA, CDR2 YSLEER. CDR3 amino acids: CASSRTRGTGATSSYNEQFF. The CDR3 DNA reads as TGCGCCAGCAGCCGGACCCGAGGGACAGGGGCCACTAGCTCCTACAATGAGCAGTTCTTC.

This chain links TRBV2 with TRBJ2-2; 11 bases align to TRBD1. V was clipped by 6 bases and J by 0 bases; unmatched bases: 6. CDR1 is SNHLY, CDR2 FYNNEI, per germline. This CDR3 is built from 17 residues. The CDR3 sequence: CASRRTGGLSNTGELFF. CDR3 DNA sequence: TGTGCCAGCAGGCGGACAGGGGGCCTCTCGAACACCGGGGAGCTGTTTTTT.

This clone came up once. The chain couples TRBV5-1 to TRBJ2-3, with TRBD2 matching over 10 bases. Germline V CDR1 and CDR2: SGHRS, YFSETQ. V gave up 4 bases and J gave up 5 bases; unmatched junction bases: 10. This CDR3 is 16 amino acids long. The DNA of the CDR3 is TGCGCCAGCAGCACCCAGAGCGGGGGGGCCGTAGATACGCAGTATTTT. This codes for CASSTQSGGAVDTQYF.

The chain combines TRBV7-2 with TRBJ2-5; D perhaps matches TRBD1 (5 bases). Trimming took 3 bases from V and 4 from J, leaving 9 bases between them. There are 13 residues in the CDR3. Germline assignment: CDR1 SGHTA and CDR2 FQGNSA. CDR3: CASSFGAPETQYF. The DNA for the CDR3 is TGTGCCAGCAGCTTTGGGGCCCCAGAGACCCAGTACTTC.